Below are 4 T cell receptor beta chains sequenced from a single sample in a study of early stage breast cancer tumors. Repertoires were generated with immunoSEQ multiplex PCR, while TCRdb's copy carries only in-frame clones and drops some. The data contain tens of thousands of clones, around 72% of them singletons. The sample was blood. The receptors here all came from a person aged 50-59 years with breast cancer.

The chain joins TRBV10-2 to TRBJ1-3, with TRBD1 matching over 11 bases. The germline CDR1 and CDR2 sequences are WSHSY and SAAADI. The V segment lost 8 bases and the J segment 2 bases; nucleotides outside the gene matches: 8. This CDR3 contains 16 residues. The DNA for the CDR3 is TGCGCCAGCCGGGACAGGGGGAGCGGGGCTGGAAACACCATATATTTT. Its protein is CASRDRGSGAGNTIYF.

The chain couples TRBV30 to TRBJ1-3, with 9 bases aligning to TRBD1. J gave up 1 base and V 7 bases, and 2 bases lay outside the gene matches. The CDR3 has 13 amino acids. CDR1 GTSNPN and CDR2 SVGIG come from the germline V gene (reference sequence). CDR3 coding DNA: TGTGCCTTCGACAGGGGGTCTGGAAACACCATATATTTT. It translates to CAFDRGSGNTIYF.

The chain is built from TRBV6-5 and TRBJ2-7, with D perhaps matching TRBD2 (5 bases). Germline V CDR1 and CDR2: MNHEY, SVGAGI. V was cut by 6 bases and J by 0 bases, with 6 bases left in between. The CDR3 has 12 residues. CDR3 region: CASRGSSYEQYF. CDR3 DNA sequence: TGTGCCAGCAGGGGGAGCTCCTACGAGCAGTACTTC.

The genes are TRBV29-1 and TRBJ1-2, with 7 bases matching TRBD1. The junction had 5 bases not matched to a gene; V was cut back by 5 bases and J by 2 bases. This CDR3 contains 13 residues. The germline CDR1 and CDR2 sequences are SQVTM and ANQGSEA. CDR3 sequence (DNA): TGCAGCGTTCCTAAGGGGGCGAACTATGGCTACACCTTC. Protein product: CSVPKGANYGYTF.